The clone carrying this TCR beta chain has a count of ten or more. This CDR3 is built from 14 residues. Trimming removed 1 base at V and 2 bases at J, with 9 bases between. With a duration under 2 months, the hyperthyroidism was newly diagnosed in patients aged 18 to 65. Amplified regions were TCR beta CDR3 sequences from RNA transcripts. An initial round of RT-PCR targeting the TCR CDR3 relied on the HTBI primer set. In TCRdb, the multiplex PCR reads were re-called with MiXCR into one record per CDR3 protein. The sample shows about 180,000 distinct CDR3 sequences, 15% to 20% of them seen only once. This sample is drawn from a study of T cells in Graves' hyperthyroidism and ophthalmopathy. Study information: Specimen type is peripheral blood, collected at initial diagnosis prior to any treatment.

The TCR was taken from a woman aged 45-65 years with Graves' hyperthyroidism. The rearrangement links TRBV12-3 or TRBV12-4 to TRBJ2-7; possible D gene TRBD1, 6 bases. Input material: blood. The CDR3 DNA reads TGTGCCAGCAGTTTAGACAGGGCTACCTACGAGCAGTACTTC. Its protein product is CASSLDRATYEQYF.